This T cell receptor (beta chain) was captured in a study of shared clonotypes between healthy human individuals. Sorted-subset replicate PCRs used about 200 ng DNA, about 30,000 T cell genomes. Profiling relied on immunoSEQ multiplex PCR, and the TCRdb table lists in-frame clones only, not all of them. The sample includes some 980,000 clones, roughly 72% seen only once; the top ten take roughly 1.5%. This clone was seen just once. V lost 6 bases and J lost 6; bases outside the gene matches: 7. The germline CDR1 and CDR2 sequences are SNHLY and FYNNEI. This CDR3 spans 13 amino acids. V usage is TRBV2 and J usage is TRBJ1-2; 7 bases map to TRBD1. The sequence was obtained from a man younger than 35 in good health. Sequences were obtained from memory CD4+ T cells sorted from blood. Subset specified: CD45RA-negative fraction. The CDR3 sequence: CASRQQGNDGYTF. CDR3 bases: TGTGCCAGCAGACAACAGGGGAATGATGGCTACACCTTC.